These T cell receptor beta chains were read from a single sample in a study of blood T cell repertoires in COVID-19. The table came from immunoSEQ multiplex PCR; TCRdb's copy has only in-frame clones and leaves some out. The sample shows approximately 90,000 clones, around nine tenths of them seen only once. The sample taken for sequencing was peripheral blood. The receptors here all came from a man aged 80 or over with active or convalescent COVID-19. Both conserved end residues are part of each CDR3. Each record gives: J gene, clone size, V gene, D gene, CDR3 protein, CDR3 DNA. A D gene is named only where the DNA matches it firmly. Clone size is not always given. Where it is, it says once, few, many or a class for expanded clones.

j_call: TRBJ1-1
clone_size: once
v_call: TRBV27
d_call: TRBD1
cdr3_aa: CASSSNDRVSTEAFF
cdr3_nt: TGTGCCAGCAGTTCGAATGACAGGGTGAGCACTGAAGCTTTCTTT

j_call: TRBJ1-3
clone_size: once
v_call: TRBV28
d_call: TRBD1
cdr3_aa: CASSPQGEAGNTIYF
cdr3_nt: TGTGCCAGCAGTCCCCAGGGGGAAGCTGGAAACACCATATATTTT

j_call: TRBJ2-5
clone_size: .
v_call: TRBV28
d_call: .
cdr3_aa: CASSLLWGRAVQETQYF
cdr3_nt: TGTGCCAGCAGTTTATTATGGGGCAGGGCGGTCCAAGAGACCCAGTACTTC

j_call: TRBJ1-3
clone_size: .
v_call: TRBV16
d_call: .
cdr3_aa: CASSPRSVGNTIYF
cdr3_nt: TGTGCCAGCAGCCCGCGGTCGGTTGGAAACACCATATATTTT

j_call: TRBJ1-2
clone_size: .
v_call: TRBV5-1
d_call: .
cdr3_aa: CASSLEFGQIYGYTF
cdr3_nt: TGCGCCAGCAGCTTGGAGTTTGGACAGATCTATGGCTACACCTTC

j_call: TRBJ1-5
clone_size: once
v_call: TRBV30
d_call: .
cdr3_aa: CAWSAGGGNQPQHF
cdr3_nt: TGTGCCTGGAGCGCCGGGGGGGGCAATCAGCCCCAGCATTTT

j_call: TRBJ1-1
clone_size: .
v_call: TRBV9
d_call: .
cdr3_aa: CASSQNMNTEAFF
cdr3_nt: TGTGCCAGCTCCCAGAACATGAACACTGAAGCTTTCTTT

j_call: TRBJ1-5
clone_size: .
v_call: TRBV5-6
d_call: TRBD1
cdr3_aa: CASSSLDRGNQPQHF
cdr3_nt: TGTGCCAGCAGCTCCTTGGACAGGGGCAATCAGCCCCAGCATTTT

j_call: TRBJ2-1
clone_size: .
v_call: TRBV24-1
d_call: .
cdr3_aa: CATSDLRGNHNEQFF
cdr3_nt: TGTGCCACCAGTGATTTACGGGGGAATCACAATGAGCAGTTCTTC

j_call: TRBJ2-1
clone_size: .
v_call: TRBV6-5
d_call: .
cdr3_aa: CASIPGRYNEQFF
cdr3_nt: TGTGCCAGCATTCCAGGGAGGTACAATGAGCAGTTCTTC

j_call: TRBJ1-1
clone_size: once
v_call: TRBV28
d_call: .
cdr3_aa: CASSFLQGNTEAFF
cdr3_nt: TGTGCCAGCAGCTTTCTACAGGGAAACACTGAAGCTTTCTTT

j_call: TRBJ2-1
clone_size: .
v_call: TRBV2
d_call: .
cdr3_aa: CASRGTGGRDEQFF
cdr3_nt: TGTGCCAGCAGGGGGACCGGAGGGCGGGATGAGCAGTTCTTC

j_call: TRBJ1-1
clone_size: .
v_call: TRBV4-1
d_call: TRBD1
cdr3_aa: CASSQEQGLGAEAFF
cdr3_nt: TGCGCCAGCAGCCAAGAACAGGGGCTGGGGGCTGAAGCTTTCTTT

j_call: TRBJ2-7
clone_size: .
v_call: TRBV28
d_call: TRBD2
cdr3_aa: CASSLRVAGGPFYEQYF
cdr3_nt: TGTGCCAGCAGTTTAAGGGTAGCGGGAGGGCCTTTCTACGAGCAGTACTTC

j_call: TRBJ2-6
clone_size: .
v_call: TRBV6-4
d_call: TRBD1
cdr3_aa: CASSDRRGTASGANVLTF
cdr3_nt: TGTGCCAGCAGTGACCGGAGAGGGACAGCCTCTGGGGCCAACGTCCTGACTTTC

j_call: TRBJ1-5
clone_size: .
v_call: TRBV5-1
d_call: .
cdr3_aa: CASSLLPTGLNQPQHF
cdr3_nt: TGCGCCAGCAGCTTGTTACCCACAGGGCTCAATCAGCCCCAGCATTTT

j_call: TRBJ1-2
clone_size: .
v_call: TRBV7-2
d_call: TRBD1
cdr3_aa: CASSLGLWTGVIYTF
cdr3_nt: TGTGCCAGCAGCCTTGGTTTATGGACAGGGGTTATCTACACCTTC

j_call: TRBJ1-1
clone_size: .
v_call: TRBV19
d_call: TRBD1
cdr3_aa: CASSLGQGNAFF
cdr3_nt: TGTGCCAGTAGTTTAGGACAGGGGAATGCTTTCTTT

j_call: TRBJ2-1
clone_size: .
v_call: TRBV28
d_call: TRBD2
cdr3_aa: CASSPLAGGRNEQFF
cdr3_nt: TGTGCCAGCAGCCCCTTAGCGGGAGGGCGCAATGAGCAGTTCTTC

j_call: TRBJ2-1
clone_size: .
v_call: TRBV24-1
d_call: .
cdr3_aa: CATSSPGYNEQFF
cdr3_nt: TGTGCCACCAGTAGCCCGGGGTACAATGAGCAGTTCTTC

j_call: TRBJ2-6
clone_size: .
v_call: TRBV6-1
d_call: .
cdr3_aa: CASSEAPGSGANVLTF
cdr3_nt: TGTGCCAGCAGTGAAGCGCCAGGGTCTGGGGCCAACGTCCTGACTTTC

j_call: TRBJ2-1
clone_size: .
v_call: TRBV27
d_call: TRBD1
cdr3_aa: CASSLLGQGAEQFF
cdr3_nt: TGTGCCAGCAGTTTATTGGGACAGGGGGCCGAGCAGTTCTTC

j_call: TRBJ2-1
clone_size: .
v_call: TRBV5-1
d_call: TRBD2
cdr3_aa: CASSLALAGVNNEQFF
cdr3_nt: TGCGCCAGCAGCTTAGCACTAGCGGGAGTTAACAATGAGCAGTTCTTC

j_call: TRBJ1-2
clone_size: .
v_call: TRBV5-6
d_call: .
cdr3_aa: CASSLGQGIYGYTF
cdr3_nt: TGTGCCAGCAGCTTGGGGCAGGGCATCTATGGCTACACCTTC

j_call: TRBJ1-5
clone_size: .
v_call: TRBV5-5
d_call: .
cdr3_aa: CASSSQGDQPQHF
cdr3_nt: TGTGCCAGCAGTTCACAGGGAGATCAGCCCCAGCATTTT

j_call: TRBJ1-5
clone_size: .
v_call: TRBV21-1
d_call: .
cdr3_aa: CASSKREGLTRNQPQHF
cdr3_nt: TGTGCCAGCAGCAAACGGGAGGGACTAACGAGGAATCAGCCCCAGCATTTT

j_call: TRBJ1-5
clone_size: .
v_call: TRBV2
d_call: TRBD1
cdr3_aa: CASRQGVEPQHF
cdr3_nt: TGTGCCAGCAGACAGGGGGTAGAGCCCCAGCATTTT

j_call: TRBJ2-1
clone_size: .
v_call: TRBV11-1
d_call: TRBD2
cdr3_aa: CASSLLETSTEQFF
cdr3_nt: TGTGCCAGCAGCTTATTGGAGACTAGCACTGAGCAGTTCTTC

j_call: TRBJ2-5
clone_size: .
v_call: TRBV5-1
d_call: TRBD2
cdr3_aa: CASSLAGGRNQETQYF
cdr3_nt: TGCGCCAGCAGCTTGGCAGGCGGGAGGAACCAAGAGACCCAGTACTTC

j_call: TRBJ2-1
clone_size: once
v_call: TRBV28
d_call: .
cdr3_aa: CASSPPPRGGVEQFF
cdr3_nt: TGTGCCAGCAGTCCCCCTCCAAGGGGGGGGGTTGAGCAGTTCTTC

j_call: TRBJ2-7
clone_size: once
v_call: TRBV6-5
d_call: .
cdr3_aa: CASSFPEGLEQYF
cdr3_nt: TGTGCCAGCAGTTTCCCGGAGGGGCTCGAGCAGTACTTC

j_call: TRBJ2-1
clone_size: .
v_call: TRBV6-5
d_call: .
cdr3_aa: CASSYDSNEQFF
cdr3_nt: TGTGCCAGCAGTTATGACTCTAATGAGCAGTTCTTC

j_call: TRBJ1-5
clone_size: .
v_call: TRBV7-9
d_call: .
cdr3_aa: CASSLGGQPQHF
cdr3_nt: TGTGCCAGCAGCCTGGGAGGGCAGCCCCAGCATTTT

j_call: TRBJ1-6
clone_size: .
v_call: TRBV6-1
d_call: .
cdr3_aa: CASSEFGTIDNSPLHF
cdr3_nt: TGTGCCAGCAGTGAATTCGGGACTATCGATAATTCACCCCTCCACTTT

j_call: TRBJ2-3
clone_size: .
v_call: TRBV18
d_call: .
cdr3_aa: CASSPRDADTQYF
cdr3_nt: TGTGCCAGCTCACCGCGGGACGCAGATACGCAGTATTTT

j_call: TRBJ1-2
clone_size: .
v_call: TRBV30
d_call: .
cdr3_aa: CAWSVLTGNYGYTF
cdr3_nt: TGTGCCTGGAGTGTACTCACAGGGAACTATGGCTACACCTTC

j_call: TRBJ1-1
clone_size: .
v_call: TRBV6-5
d_call: .
cdr3_aa: CASSSRDRPTEAFF
cdr3_nt: TGTGCCAGCAGTTCCAGAGACAGACCCACTGAAGCTTTCTTT

j_call: TRBJ2-7
clone_size: .
v_call: TRBV29-1
d_call: TRBD1
cdr3_aa: CSVAEGGRLNYEQYF
cdr3_nt: TGCAGCGTTGCCGAAGGGGGCAGGTTGAACTACGAGCAGTACTTC

j_call: TRBJ2-5
clone_size: .
v_call: TRBV10-1
d_call: TRBD2
cdr3_aa: CASSESNTGLAGQETQYF
cdr3_nt: TGCGCCAGCAGTGAGTCGAACACGGGACTAGCGGGACAAGAGACCCAGTACTTC

j_call: TRBJ2-1
clone_size: .
v_call: TRBV9
d_call: .
cdr3_aa: CASSGQRPSSYNEQFF
cdr3_nt: TGTGCCAGCAGTGGACAGCGGCCGAGCTCCTACAATGAGCAGTTCTTC

j_call: TRBJ2-7
clone_size: .
v_call: TRBV7-9
d_call: TRBD2
cdr3_aa: CASSLEGGLGQYF
cdr3_nt: TGTGCCAGCAGCTTAGAGGGAGGGCTCGGGCAGTACTTC

j_call: TRBJ1-2
clone_size: .
v_call: TRBV2
d_call: .
cdr3_aa: CASSKSSADLGYTF
cdr3_nt: TGTGCCAGCAGTAAGAGCAGTGCCGACTTGGGCTACACCTTC

j_call: TRBJ2-1
clone_size: .
v_call: TRBV25-1
d_call: TRBD2
cdr3_aa: CASSSGSIRNEQFF
cdr3_nt: TGTGCCAGCAGTAGCGGGAGTATCCGCAATGAGCAGTTCTTC

j_call: TRBJ2-5
clone_size: few
v_call: TRBV4-1
d_call: TRBD2
cdr3_aa: CASSQPGLAGAKTQYF
cdr3_nt: TGCGCCAGCAGCCAACCCGGACTAGCGGGAGCTAAGACCCAGTACTTC

j_call: TRBJ1-5
clone_size: .
v_call: TRBV27
d_call: .
cdr3_aa: CASNSGNFNQPQHF
cdr3_nt: TGTGCCAGCAACTCGGGGAATTTCAATCAGCCCCAGCATTTT

j_call: TRBJ2-7
clone_size: .
v_call: TRBV5-4
d_call: .
cdr3_aa: CASSLMGPTYEQYF
cdr3_nt: TGTGCCAGCAGCTTGATGGGCCCGACCTACGAGCAGTACTTC

j_call: TRBJ1-2
clone_size: .
v_call: TRBV6-1
d_call: .
cdr3_aa: CASSEPHRLNYGYTF
cdr3_nt: TGTGCCAGCAGTGAACCTCACAGGCTTAACTATGGCTACACCTTC

j_call: TRBJ1-3
clone_size: .
v_call: TRBV10-3
d_call: .
cdr3_aa: CAISESTIAGNTIYF
cdr3_nt: TGTGCCATCAGTGAATCCACAATTGCTGGAAACACCATATATTTT

j_call: TRBJ1-3
clone_size: .
v_call: TRBV18
d_call: .
cdr3_aa: CASSFTGYSGNTIYF
cdr3_nt: TGTGCCAGCTCATTCACAGGGTACTCTGGAAACACCATATATTTT

j_call: TRBJ2-7
clone_size: .
v_call: TRBV4-3
d_call: TRBD2
cdr3_aa: CASSQNVAQRTSGRGEQYF
cdr3_nt: TGCGCCAGCAGCCAGAACGTAGCACAGAGGACTAGCGGGAGAGGCGAGCAGTACTTC

j_call: TRBJ1-1
clone_size: .
v_call: TRBV29-1
d_call: .
cdr3_aa: CSGGEHNEAFF
cdr3_nt: TGCAGCGGGGGGGAGCATAATGAAGCTTTCTTT

j_call: TRBJ1-6
clone_size: .
v_call: TRBV6-6
d_call: .
cdr3_aa: CASNLGQTFNSPLHF
cdr3_nt: TGTGCCAGCAACTTAGGACAGACCTTTAATTCACCCCTCCACTTT

j_call: TRBJ2-7
clone_size: .
v_call: TRBV28
d_call: TRBD1
cdr3_aa: CASTTGGIYEQYF
cdr3_nt: TGTGCCAGCACAACAGGGGGCATCTACGAGCAGTACTTC

j_call: TRBJ2-1
clone_size: .
v_call: TRBV7-2
d_call: TRBD2
cdr3_aa: CASSPIAGGGNEQFF
cdr3_nt: TGTGCCAGCAGCCCCATAGCGGGAGGAGGCAATGAGCAGTTCTTC